This is a list of T cell receptor beta chains from one sample in a study of cytomegalovirus exposure and HLA in healthy donors. Sequencing used immunoSEQ multiplex PCR; TCRdb keeps in-frame clones, though not all of them. This sample carries more than 90,000 clones, 65% to 85% of them seen once, and the ten largest clones take about 16%. The sample was PBMCs. These receptors originate from a man aged 50-60 years in good health and CMV-seropositive. The CDR3 runs from the conserved cysteine through the conserved F or W. D genes are given only for firm matches. Size tells how often a clone was seen (once, few, many) or the class of an expanded clone, and some rows leave it out.

CASSFDSIGYNEQFF	TGCGCCAGCAGCTTTGACAGTATTGGGTACAATGAGCAGTTCTTC	.	TRBJ2-1	TRBV5-1	.
CASTYSGGNEKLFF	TGTGCCAGCACCTATTCAGGGGGTAATGAAAAACTGTTTTTT	TRBD1	TRBJ1-4	TRBV9	.
CASSQDGTSGEQFF	TGCGCCAGCAGCCAAGACGGGACTAGCGGGGAGCAGTTCTTC	TRBD2	TRBJ2-1	TRBV4-1	.
CASSLALGEKLFF	TGTGCCAGCAGCTTAGCGCTGGGCGAAAAACTGTTTTTT	.	TRBJ1-4	TRBV7-6	.
CASSFPLSGNTIYF	TGTGCCAGCAGCTTTCCTCTCTCTGGAAACACCATATATTTT	.	TRBJ1-3	TRBV5-4	.
CASSLGRPQPQHF	TGTGCCAGCAGTTTGGGCCGGCCGCAGCCCCAGCATTTT	.	TRBJ1-5	TRBV28	.
CASHSVNLLAQHF	TGTGCCAGCCATTCGGTAAACCTCTTAGCCCAGCATTTT	.	TRBJ1-5	TRBV6-5	few
CASRNYNQPQHF	TGTGCCAGCAGGAACTACAATCAGCCCCAGCATTTT	.	TRBJ1-5	TRBV27	.
CASSLTGGDYNEQFF	TGCGCCAGCAGCTTGACGGGAGGGGACTACAATGAGCAGTTCTTC	TRBD2	TRBJ2-1	TRBV5-1	.
CASSLGQGDTGELFF	TGTGCCAGCAGCCTGGGACAGGGGGACACCGGGGAGCTGTTTTTT	TRBD1	TRBJ2-2	TRBV7-8	once
CASSGEGWLVSYNEQFF	TGTGCCAGCAGTGGGGAGGGCTGGTTGGTCTCCTACAATGAGCAGTTCTTC	TRBD2	TRBJ2-1	TRBV2	.
CASSLSLAGGPGEQYF	TGTGCCAGCAGCTTATCACTAGCGGGAGGGCCTGGCGAGCAGTACTTC	TRBD2	TRBJ2-7	TRBV7-2	.
CASSPRDRRTYEQYF	TGTGCCAGCAGTCCTCGGGACAGGCGAACCTACGAGCAGTACTTC	TRBD1	TRBJ2-7	TRBV28	.
CASSIRTGGRNQPQHF	TGTGCCAGTAGTATTAGGACAGGGGGCCGCAATCAGCCCCAGCATTTT	TRBD1	TRBJ1-5	TRBV19	.
CASSITVSYEQYF	TGTGCCAGTAGTATCACAGTCTCCTACGAGCAGTACTTC	.	TRBJ2-7	TRBV19	once
CVRSLTGGGFNWNTEAFF	TGTGTCAGAAGCCTGACAGGGGGTGGGTTTAATTGGAACACTGAAGCTTTCTTT	.	TRBJ1-1	TRBV7-5	.
CASSFAGITGELFF	TGTGCCAGCAGTTTTGCCGGGATTACCGGGGAGCTGTTTTTT	.	TRBJ2-2	TRBV28	.
CATSRDGGGSYEQYF	TGTGCCACCAGCAGAGATGGGGGAGGTTCCTACGAGCAGTACTTC	.	TRBJ2-7	TRBV15	.
CASSSGGGGQDNEQFF	TGTGCCAGCAGTTCTGGGGGAGGAGGTCAGGACAATGAGCAGTTCTTC	.	TRBJ2-1	TRBV6-5	.
CASSPLTSKQYF	TGTGCCAGCAGCCCCCTAACCTCAAAGCAGTACTTC	.	TRBJ2-7	TRBV2	.
CASSSSRGQRTEAFF	TGTGCCAGCAGCTCGAGCAGGGGCCAGAGGACTGAAGCTTTCTTT	.	TRBJ1-1	TRBV7-9	.
CASSFAGGFQETQYF	TGCGCCAGCAGCTTTGCAGGGGGATTTCAAGAGACCCAGTACTTC	TRBD1	TRBJ2-5	TRBV5-1	.
CASSELPGQNTEAFF	TGCGCCAGCAGTGAACTCCCGGGACAAAACACTGAAGCTTTCTTT	.	TRBJ1-1	TRBV10-1	.
CASNDRKRGSMSTDTQYF	TGTGCCAGCAACGACAGGAAAAGGGGGTCTATGAGCACAGATACGCAGTATTTT	.	TRBJ2-3	TRBV5-4	.
CASSFYQGSNSPLHF	TGTGCCAGCAGTTTCTATCAGGGTAGCAATTCACCCCTCCACTTT	.	TRBJ1-6	TRBV6-5	.
CASSLGQGRGEQYF	TGTGCCAGCTCACTGGGACAGGGGCGCGGCGAGCAGTACTTC	TRBD1	TRBJ2-7	TRBV18	.
CASSSTRSGGRYEQYF	TGTGCCAGCAGTTCTACCCGGAGCGGGGGCCGTTACGAGCAGTACTTC	TRBD2	TRBJ2-7	TRBV13	.
CATSRDRGELWSNSPLHF	TGTGCCACCAGCAGAGATCGAGGAGAATTGTGGTCAAATTCACCCCTCCACTTT	.	TRBJ1-6	TRBV15	.
CASSRTYRGDGYTF	TGTGCCAGCAGTCGAACCTACAGGGGGGATGGCTACACCTTC	TRBD1	TRBJ1-2	TRBV6-4	.
CASSLGLGGYEQYF	TGTGCCAGCAGCCTGGGACTAGGAGGATACGAGCAGTACTTC	TRBD2	TRBJ2-7	TRBV14	.
CASSLMYRENQPQHF	TGTGCCAGCAGCTTGATGTACAGGGAGAATCAGCCCCAGCATTTT	.	TRBJ1-5	TRBV7-2	.
CSVESRRGRTYEQFF	TGCAGCGTTGAAAGTCGGCGCGGGAGAACATATGAGCAGTTCTTC	TRBD2	TRBJ2-1	TRBV29-1	.
CASSGQTGQPQHF	TGTGCCAGCAGTGGGCAGACGGGTCAGCCCCAGCATTTT	.	TRBJ1-5	TRBV2	.
CASSHDRDLDTQYF	TGTGCCAGCAGCCATGACCGGGACTTAGATACGCAGTATTTT	.	TRBJ2-3	TRBV5-6	.
CASSDPQGTGYEQYF	TGTGCCAGTAGTGATCCACAGGGGACCGGCTACGAGCAGTACTTC	TRBD1	TRBJ2-7	TRBV19	.
CASSQEAGLPYSTDTQYF	TGTGCCAGCAGCCAAGAGGCGGGACTACCCTATAGCACAGATACGCAGTATTTT	TRBD2	TRBJ2-3	TRBV4-2	.
CASSRGSTDTQYF	TGTGCCAGCAGTCGGGGGAGCACAGATACGCAGTATTTT	.	TRBJ2-3	TRBV28	few
CASSAAGGSYEQYF	TGTGCCAGCAGTGCGGCAGGGGGTTCCTACGAGCAGTACTTC	TRBD1	TRBJ2-7	TRBV6-1	once
CASSLWTNYDYGYTF	TGTGCCAGCAGCTTGTGGACAAACTACGACTATGGCTACACCTTC	.	TRBJ1-2	TRBV5-8	.
CATKYSRDRGIGEKLFF	TGTGCCACGAAGTACTCGCGAGACAGGGGTATCGGAGAAAAACTGTTTTTT	TRBD1	TRBJ1-4	TRBV25-1	few
CASSPGLAEAHEQYF	TGCGCCAGCAGCCCGGGACTAGCGGAGGCCCACGAGCAGTACTTC	TRBD2	TRBJ2-7	TRBV5-1	.
CSAMRQGLFLF	TGCAGTGCTATGAGGCAGGGGCTTTTCCTTTTT	.	TRBJ1-4	TRBV20-1	.
CASEWGPYGYTF	TGTGCCAGCGAGTGGGGGCCGTATGGCTACACCTTC	.	TRBJ1-2	TRBV2	few
CASSSSGSGSGQETQYF	TGTGCCAGCAGCTCGTCGGGGAGCGGGAGTGGGCAAGAGACCCAGTACTTC	TRBD2	TRBJ2-5	TRBV7-6	.
CASSVGAGLNTGELFF	TGTGCCAGCAGCGTTGGAGCGGGCCTGAACACCGGGGAGCTGTTTTTT	.	TRBJ2-2	TRBV9	.
CASSRGTGGQETQYF	TGTGCCAGCAGCCGCGGGACAGGGGGCCAAGAGACCCAGTACTTC	TRBD1	TRBJ2-5	TRBV7-9	.
CASSLGRAYNEQFF	TGTGCCAGCAGCTTGGGTCGCGCCTACAATGAGCAGTTCTTC	.	TRBJ2-1	TRBV5-6	.
CASSQGLAGGGTGELFF	TGCGCCAGCAGTCAGGGACTAGCGGGAGGAGGGACCGGGGAGCTGTTTTTT	TRBD2	TRBJ2-2	TRBV23-1	once
CASSESVGIYGYTF	TGTGCCAGCAGTGAGTCAGTCGGGATCTATGGCTACACCTTC	.	TRBJ1-2	TRBV25-1	.
CASRPNNGQYEKLFF	TGTGCCAGCAGGCCTAACAACGGACAATATGAAAAACTGTTTTTT	.	TRBJ1-4	TRBV6-5	.
CASSQGAQAGSYEQYF	TGTGCCAGCAGCCAAGGGGCTCAGGCGGGCTCCTACGAGCAGTACTTC	.	TRBJ2-7	TRBV4-2	once
CASRASGGNEQFF	TGTGCCAGCAGGGCTAGCGGGGGGAATGAGCAGTTCTTC	TRBD2	TRBJ2-1	TRBV5-5	.
CASSVSRGGAFF	TGTGCCAGCTCAGTGTCTAGGGGAGGTGCTTTCTTT	.	TRBJ1-1	TRBV18	once
CTSSPPRALEQFF	TGCACCAGCAGCCCCCCGCGCGCTTTGGAGCAGTTCTTC	.	TRBJ2-1	TRBV1	few
CASSQEVAGAQFF	TGCGCCAGCAGCCAAGAGGTCGCGGGGGCTCAGTTCTTC	.	TRBJ2-1	TRBV4-1	.
CASSYEGTNSPLHF	TGTGCCAGCAGTTACGAGGGTACTAATTCACCCCTCCACTTT	.	TRBJ1-6	TRBV6-6	.